The 10 T cell receptor beta chains reported below all come from one sample, sequenced in a study of blood T cell repertoires in COVID-19. Sequencing used immunoSEQ multiplex PCR; TCRdb keeps in-frame clones, though not all of them. The sample contains approximately 240,000 clones, about 88% of which appear only once. Sequenced: peripheral blood. The receptors stem from a woman in her 40s who had recovered from COVID-19.

V gene TRBV5-1 combines with J gene TRBJ2-7; TRBD1 matches 8 bases. The CDR3 runs to 15 residues. Germline CDR1 SGHRS, CDR2 YFSETQ. The junction had 9 bases not matched to a gene; V was cut back by 2 bases and J by 5 bases. The chain's CDR3 is CASSFSTGGTNEQYF. CDR3 sequence (DNA): TGCGCCAGCAGCTTCTCTACAGGGGGGACCAACGAGCAGTACTTC.

The chain is built from TRBV5-5 and TRBJ2-5; maybe TRBD2 (6 bases). V lost 0 bases to trimming and J lost 1 base, with 10 bases between them. Germline CDR1 and CDR2: SGHKS and YYEKEE (reference sequence). The CDR3 covers 15 residues. CDR3 DNA: TGTGCCAGCAGCTTGGTCGCGGGGATCCAAGAGACCCAGTACTTC. Its protein product is CASSLVAGIQETQYF. Together with reference TRBV5-5 and TRBJ2-5, the CDR3 gives the full variable domain: DAGVTQSPTHLIKTRGQQVTLRCSPISGHKSVSWYQQVLGQGPQFIFQYYEKEERGRGNFPDRFSARQFPNYSSELNVNALLLGDSALYLCASSLVAGIQETQYFGPGTRLLVL.

This chain links TRBV4-3 with TRBJ2-1, with TRBD1 matching 9 bases. The CDR3 has 15 residues. The V gene's germline CDR1 is LGHNA and CDR2 YSLEER. V lost 3 bases to trimming and J lost 3 bases; unmatched junction nucleotides: 3. The CDR3 reads CASSQDRGGYNEQFF. DNA of the CDR3: TGCGCCAGCAGCCAGGACAGGGGTGGCTACAATGAGCAGTTCTTC.

The CDR3 bases are TGTGCCAGTAGTAAATCAAGCGGGCAACTCTACGAGCAGTACTTC. This codes for CASSKSSGQLYEQYF. The J gene is TRBJ2-7, the V gene TRBV19, with D possibly being TRBD2 (6 bases). V was trimmed by 4 bases and J by 3 bases, leaving 16 bases between them. Germline values: CDR1 LNHDA, CDR2 SQIVND (reference sequence). The CDR3 covers 15 residues.

The chain couples TRBV29-1 to TRBJ1-2; D perhaps matches TRBD1 (5 bases). This CDR3 region has 13 residues. Trimming stripped 6 bases from V and 4 bases from J, with 15 bases between. The germline V gene encodes CDR1 SQVTM and CDR2 ANQGSEA. CDR3 DNA sequence: TGCAGCGTACCCCGGGGGGGGAGCTATGGCTACACCTTC. This codes for CSVPRGGSYGYTF.

The J gene is TRBJ2-2, the V gene TRBV2; maybe TRBD2 (5 bases). The CDR3 is 12 residues long. Trimming cost V 8 bases and J 5 bases, with 9 bases left between them. Germline CDR1 and CDR2: SNHLY and FYNNEI. CDR3 sequence reads: CASRGVTGELFF. The CDR3 bases are TGTGCCAGCCGGGGAGTGACCGGGGAGCTGTTTTTT.

This clone was recorded a few times. The chain joins TRBV5-1 to TRBJ2-2, with D hard to call. The CDR3 is made up of 15 amino acids. Trimming shortened V by 0 bases and J by 2 bases, and 8 bases separated the two germline ends. The germline V gene has CDR1 SGHRS and CDR2 YFSETQ. CDR3 sequence (DNA): TGCGCCAGCAGCTTGGGCACTGAAAACACCGGGGAGCTGTTTTTT. It codes for CASSLGTENTGELFF. Based on the CDR3 plus reference TRBV5-1 and TRBJ2-2, the full variable domain is KAGVTQTPRYLIKTRGQQVTLSCSPISGHRSVSWYQQTPGQGLQFLFEYFSETQRNKGNFPGRFSGRQFSNSRSEMNVSTLELGDSALYLCASSLGTENTGELFFGEGSRLTVL.

V gene TRBV19 combines with J gene TRBJ2-3; TRBD2 is a possible D gene (5 bases). The ends were cut back, 3 bases at V and 6 bases at J, with 13 bases in the middle. Germline loops: CDR1 LNHDA, CDR2 SQIVND (reference sequence). The CDR3 is made up of 14 amino acids. The CDR3 region is CASSIEGRRDTQYF. The DNA for the CDR3 is TGTGCCAGTAGTATCGAAGGGAGAAGGGATACGCAGTATTTT.

V and J are TRBV11-2 and TRBJ2-3; maybe TRBD2 (7 bases). CDR3 length equals 15 residues. The germline CDR1 and CDR2 sequences are SGHAT and FQNNGV. The V end was cut by 5 bases, the J end by 4 bases, with 16 bases between. The CDR3 DNA reads TGTGCCAGCAGCCCCTCTTCCGGGGGGCCAGATACGCAGTATTTT. Translated, it gives CASSPSSGGPDTQYF. The variable domain in full, with the rest retrieved from reference TRBV11-2 and TRBJ2-3, is EAGVAQSPRYKIIEKRQSVAFWCNPISGHATLYWYQQILGQGPKLLIQFQNNGVVDDSQLPKDRFSAERLKGVDSTLKIQPAKLEDSAVYLCASSPSSGGPDTQYFGPGTRLTVL.

This clone was seen ten or more times. Different DNA sequences within this sample yield the same CDR3. The chain has TRBV11-2 and TRBJ2-7; D gene uncertain. V gave up 5 bases and J gave up 0 bases, with 5 bases separating them. The germline gives CDR1 SGHAT, CDR2 FQNNGV. This CDR3 region has 12 residues. CDR3 in DNA: TGTGCCAGCAGCCTCAGCTCCTACGAGCAGTACTTC. Amino acids: CASSLSSYEQYF.